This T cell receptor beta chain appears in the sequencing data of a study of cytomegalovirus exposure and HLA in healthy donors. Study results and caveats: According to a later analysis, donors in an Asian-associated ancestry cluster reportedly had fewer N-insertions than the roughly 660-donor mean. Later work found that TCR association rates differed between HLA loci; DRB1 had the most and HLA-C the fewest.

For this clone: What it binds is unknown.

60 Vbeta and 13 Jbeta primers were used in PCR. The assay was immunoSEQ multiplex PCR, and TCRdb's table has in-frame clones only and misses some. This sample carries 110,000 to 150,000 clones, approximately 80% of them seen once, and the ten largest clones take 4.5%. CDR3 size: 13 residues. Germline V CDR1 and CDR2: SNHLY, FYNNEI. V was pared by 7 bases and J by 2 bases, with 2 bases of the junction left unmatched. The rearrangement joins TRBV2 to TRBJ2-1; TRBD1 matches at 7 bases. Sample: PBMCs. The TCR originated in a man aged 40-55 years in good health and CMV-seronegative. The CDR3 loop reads CASKGAAYNEQFF. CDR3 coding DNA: TGTGCCAGCAAGGGGGCCGCCTACAATGAGCAGTTCTTC.